The entry below describes one T cell receptor beta chain. This entry comes from a study of blood T cell repertoires in COVID-19. On the study more broadly: Whether acute or convalescent, the COVID-19 samples came from the United States, Italy and Spain. The cDNA or gDNA used as material had been derived from T cells, B-cell-depleted T cells, or PBMCs.

Original processing methods: Estimated nucleated cell counts came from reference gene primer amplification. The data were produced by immunoSEQ multiplex PCR, yet TCRdb's version contains in-frame clones alone and is incomplete. The DNA gave D and trimming, while V, J and clone size come from that table. The sample includes 60,000 to 65,000 clones, around 84% of them seen just once. The receptor was isolated from a woman between 55 and 75 years old with acute or convalescent COVID-19. Source material: peripheral blood.

CDR3 sequence: CASSYMPRGTGELFF. DNA for the CDR3: TGTGCCAGCAGTTACATGCCCCGCGGCACCGGGGAGCTGTTTTTT. This chain uses TRBV14 with TRBJ2-2; unclear D gene. The CDR3 sequence is 15 residues long. CDR1 is SGHDN, CDR2 FVKESK, per germline. Trimming removed 6 bases from V and 4 bases from J, with 15 bases in between.